The 10 T cell receptor beta chains given below trace back to one sample, sequenced in a study of blood T cell repertoires in COVID-19. The method was immunoSEQ multiplex PCR; TCRdb's version includes in-frame clones alone and lacks a portion of them. Here the sample spans about half a million clones, over 75% being singletons. Sequenced material: peripheral blood. The receptors originated from a human donor in a cohort sampled during active COVID-19.

J is TRBJ2-5 and V is TRBV3-1 (or the pseudogene TRBV3-2); weak D call: TRBD1 (6 bases). V was cut by 2 bases and J by 3 bases, with 7 bases left in between. CDR1 is LGHDT and CDR2 is YNNKEL in the germline V gene (reference sequence). The CDR3 has 13 residues. The CDR3 DNA sequence: TGTGCCAGCAGCCAATACAGGGAAGAGACCCAGTACTTC. This sequence encodes CASSQYREETQYF.

The genes are TRBV5-1 and TRBJ1-4; D is perhaps TRBD1 (6 bases). V was shortened by 4 bases and J by 6 bases, with 10 bases between the two germline ends. CDR3 length: 13 amino acids. The germline V gene has CDR1 SGHRS and CDR2 YFSETQ. In DNA, the CDR3 is TGCGCCAGCAGCCCTCGGACAGATGAAAAACTGTTTTTT. Translation: CASSPRTDEKLFF.

The chain couples TRBV29-1 to TRBJ2-5; 10 bases match TRBD1. The CDR3 length is 12 residues. V gave up 7 bases and J gave up 5 bases; unmatched junction bases: 4. Germline V gives CDR1 SQVTM, CDR2 ANQGSEA. CDR3 DNA sequence: TGCAGCGCCGGGACAGGGGAGGAGACCCAGTACTTC. Protein sequence: CSAGTGEETQYF.

The sample holds one count of this clone. The chain recombines TRBV7-9 with TRBJ2-1; 7 bases agree with TRBD1. The germline V gene has CDR1 SEHNR and CDR2 FQNEAQ (reference sequence). The V segment lost 5 bases and the J segment 4 bases; nucleotides outside the gene matches: 11. This CDR3 comprises 16 residues. CDR3 nucleotide sequence: TGTGCCAGCAGCCCAAGGCTGGGACAGCGATACAATGAGCAGTTCTTC. Translation gives CASSPRLGQRYNEQFF.

DNA for the CDR3: TGTGCCAGTAGTTTACGATCTAACAGTTATAGCAATCAGCCCCAGCATTTT. Translation: CASSLRSNSYSNQPQHF. The chain is built from TRBV19 and TRBJ1-5; D is unclear. This CDR3 has 17 residues. Germline CDR1 and CDR2: LNHDA and SQIVND (reference sequence). V lost 5 bases and J 0 bases, leaving 17 bases between the germline ends.

The V call is TRBV7-9, the J call TRBJ2-5; TRBD2 aligns across 7 bases. CDR1 SEHNR and CDR2 FQNEAQ come from the germline V gene (reference sequence). V lost 0 bases to trimming and J lost 2 bases; unmatched junction nucleotides: 6. The length of the CDR3 is 16 residues. CDR3 protein: CASSLAGGTTQETQYF. The CDR3 nucleotides are TGTGCCAGCAGCTTAGCGGGGGGGACTACTCAAGAGACCCAGTACTTC. The full variable domain, in which reference TRBV7-9 and TRBJ2-5 provide the parts outside the CDR3, is DTGVSQNPRHKITKRGQNVTFRCDPISEHNRLYWYRQTLGQGPEFLTYFQNEAQLEKSRLLSDRFSAERPKGSFSTLEIQRTEQGDSAMYLCASSLAGGTTQETQYFGPGTRLLVL.

The chain recombines TRBV2 with TRBJ2-1, with 7 bases that match TRBD1. Germline assignment: CDR1 SNHLY and CDR2 FYNNEI. This CDR3 spans 14 amino acids. With 7 bases clipped from V and 6 bases from J, the junction kept 9 bases outside the gene matches. The CDR3 spells CASNFRQGSNEQFF. The DNA of the CDR3 is TGTGCCAGCAACTTCCGACAGGGTTCCAATGAGCAGTTCTTC.

This clone was counted a single time. CDR3 DNA: TGTGCCAGCAGCTTAGAAAGGGGAGCGGGGGAGCAGTACTTC. Its protein is CASSLERGAGEQYF. This sequence joins TRBV7-8 and TRBJ2-7, with 7 nucleotides matching TRBD2. The CDR3 length is 14 residues. Germline V gives CDR1 SGHVS, CDR2 FQNEAQ. The ends lost 1 base at V and 7 bases at J; junction bases unmatched: 7.

This clone was recorded a few times. The chain recombines TRBV5-1 with TRBJ2-3, with 13 bases matching TRBD2. There are 13 residues in the CDR3. The trim removed 0 bases at V and 14 bases at J, leaving 3 bases unmatched. The V gene's germline CDR1 is SGHRS and CDR2 YFSETQ. The CDR3 bases are TGCGCCAGCAGCTTGGGGGGACTAGCGGGACGGTATTTT. Amino acid sequence: CASSLGGLAGRYF.

The chain is built from TRBV30 and TRBJ2-5, with D perhaps matching TRBD2 (6 bases). V lost 0 bases and J lost 2, with 10 bases in between. Germline CDR1 is GTSNPN and CDR2 is SVGIG (reference sequence). This CDR3 has 14 amino acids. The chain's CDR3 is CAWSVTGAQETQYF. The CDR3 nucleotides are TGTGCCTGGAGTGTTACGGGAGCTCAAGAGACCCAGTACTTC.